These T cell receptor beta chains were read from a single sample in a study of cytomegalovirus exposure and HLA in healthy donors. Assay used: immunoSEQ multiplex PCR; TCRdb lists only in-frame clones, some missing. The sample holds tens of thousands of clones, around 66% seen once. Sequenced sample: PBMCs. The origin of the receptors is a woman aged 35 to 49 in good health and CMV-seropositive. Both conserved end residues are part of each CDR3. The D gene is left open where the match is weak. Clone size is given for some rows only: seen once, a few or many times, or a class if the clone is expanded.

d_call	v_call	clone_size	j_call	cdr3_aa	cdr3_nt
-	TRBV10-3	many	TRBJ1-4	CAISESPRAGGNEKLFF	TGTGCCATCAGTGAGTCCCCCAGGGCCGGGGGTAATGAAAAACTGTTTTTT
-	TRBV30	-	TRBJ1-5	CAWSPGRQSPQHF	TGTGCCTGGAGTCCCGGGAGACAGTCGCCCCAGCATTTT
-	TRBV9	-	TRBJ2-5	CASSPNQETQYF	TGTGCCAGCAGTCCTAACCAAGAGACCCAGTACTTC
TRBD2	TRBV7-3	few	TRBJ2-1	CASSFPASGSNEQFF	TGTGCCAGCAGCTTCCCGGCTAGCGGGAGCAATGAGCAGTTCTTC
TRBD1	TRBV10-1	-	TRBJ2-7	CASSATGSYEQYF	TGCGCCAGCAGTGCGACAGGGTCCTACGAGCAGTACTTC
-	TRBV29-1	few	TRBJ1-1	CSAGEREAFF	TGCAGCGCCGGAGAACGTGAAGCTTTCTTT
TRBD1	TRBV19	-	TRBJ1-4	CASAGGTANEKLFF	TGTGCCAGTGCAGGGGGAACAGCTAATGAAAAACTGTTTTTT
TRBD1	TRBV18	-	TRBJ1-2	CASSPVRDRGISGYTF	TGTGCCAGCTCACCAGTACGGGACAGGGGCATCTCTGGCTACACCTTC
-	TRBV7-8	once	TRBJ2-3	CASSRYDSTDTQYF	TGTGCCAGCAGCCGGTACGATAGCACAGATACGCAGTATTTT
TRBD2	TRBV7-3	-	TRBJ2-1	CASSLLAGGPNEQFF	TGTGCCAGCAGCTTACTCGCGGGAGGGCCTAATGAGCAGTTCTTC
TRBD2	TRBV7-8	once	TRBJ2-1	CASSKEGLAAYNEQFF	TGTGCCAGCAGCAAGGAGGGACTAGCGGCATACAATGAGCAGTTCTTC
TRBD1	TRBV7-9	-	TRBJ2-7	CASSSEASDRPDYEQYF	TGTGCCAGCAGCTCTGAGGCATCGGACAGGCCTGACTACGAGCAGTACTTC
-	TRBV2	-	TRBJ2-5	CASSEVERETQYF	TGTGCCAGCAGTGAAGTAGAGCGGGAGACCCAGTACTTC
-	TRBV6-6	-	TRBJ1-4	CASTPQAFATNEKLFF	TGTGCCAGCACTCCACAGGCTTTTGCAACTAATGAAAAACTGTTTTTT
TRBD2	TRBV7-6	-	TRBJ2-7	CASSLAGGPSEQYF	TGTGCCAGCAGCTTAGCGGGAGGGCCAAGCGAGCAGTACTTC
TRBD2	TRBV28	-	TRBJ2-3	CAITGLAGVAQYF	TGTGCCATAACCGGACTAGCGGGAGTGGCGCAGTATTTT
-	TRBV7-2	-	TRBJ2-7	CASSLVQGTYEQYF	TGTGCCAGCAGCTTAGTACAGGGCACCTACGAGCAGTACTTC
-	TRBV7-9	-	TRBJ1-1	CASSATGPDTEAFF	TGTGCCAGCAGCGCGACAGGACCAGACACTGAAGCTTTCTTT
-	TRBV5-1	once	TRBJ2-5	CASSLARSGQETQYF	TGCGCCAGCAGCTTGGCCAGGAGCGGCCAAGAGACCCAGTACTTC
TRBD2	TRBV5-1	few	TRBJ2-7	CASSFMTSGRAAGEQYF	TGCGCCAGCAGCTTCATGACTAGCGGGAGAGCGGCGGGGGAGCAGTACTTC
-	TRBV6-1	-	TRBJ2-7	CASSATFSQAYEQYF	TGTGCCAGCAGTGCCACCTTCTCACAGGCCTACGAGCAGTACTTC
TRBD1	TRBV10-3	-	TRBJ2-7	CAIRDTGETYSYEQYF	TGTGCCATCAGGGATACAGGGGAAACGTATTCCTACGAGCAGTACTTC
-	TRBV5-1	once	TRBJ2-3	CASSSARQARTDTQYF	TGCGCCAGCAGCTCCGCGAGACAGGCTCGTACAGATACGCAGTATTTT
TRBD1	TRBV11-2	-	TRBJ2-2	CASRGWDRGRVLAGELFF	TGTGCCAGCAGGGGGTGGGACAGGGGGCGCGTTTTGGCCGGGGAGCTGTTTTTT
TRBD2	TRBV6-5	-	TRBJ2-3	CASSRTRSIYTQYF	TGTGCCAGCAGCCGGACTAGATCAATCTATACGCAGTATTTT
-	TRBV12-5	-	TRBJ1-3	CASGSTGSSGNTIYF	TGTGCTAGTGGTTCCACGGGGAGCTCTGGAAACACCATATATTTT
-	TRBV11-2	-	TRBJ2-1	CASSLDYRGGAWDEQFF	TGTGCCAGCAGCTTAGATTATAGGGGGGGGGCCTGGGATGAGCAGTTCTTC
TRBD1	TRBV5-1	-	TRBJ1-1	CASSLGTGPAEAFF	TGCGCCAGCAGCCTGGGGACAGGGCCAGCTGAAGCTTTCTTT
-	TRBV7-9	-	TRBJ2-2	CASSLDQGLNGELFF	TGTGCCAGCAGCTTAGACCAGGGATTGAACGGGGAGCTGTTTTTT
-	TRBV9	few	TRBJ1-1	CASSVVDGRGMNTEAFF	TGTGCCAGCAGCGTAGTAGATGGCAGGGGCATGAACACTGAAGCTTTCTTT
-	TRBV7-9	-	TRBJ1-4	CASSFNGASNEKLFF	TGTGCCAGCAGCTTCAATGGGGCCTCGAATGAAAAACTGTTTTTT
TRBD2	TRBV13	-	TRBJ2-7	CASSLSGVGYEQYF	TGTGCCAGCAGCTTAAGCGGGGTCGGCTACGAGCAGTACTTC
-	TRBV5-4	-	TRBJ1-2	CASSLAGDKYGYTF	TGTGCCAGCAGCTTGGCGGGGGATAAGTATGGCTACACCTTC